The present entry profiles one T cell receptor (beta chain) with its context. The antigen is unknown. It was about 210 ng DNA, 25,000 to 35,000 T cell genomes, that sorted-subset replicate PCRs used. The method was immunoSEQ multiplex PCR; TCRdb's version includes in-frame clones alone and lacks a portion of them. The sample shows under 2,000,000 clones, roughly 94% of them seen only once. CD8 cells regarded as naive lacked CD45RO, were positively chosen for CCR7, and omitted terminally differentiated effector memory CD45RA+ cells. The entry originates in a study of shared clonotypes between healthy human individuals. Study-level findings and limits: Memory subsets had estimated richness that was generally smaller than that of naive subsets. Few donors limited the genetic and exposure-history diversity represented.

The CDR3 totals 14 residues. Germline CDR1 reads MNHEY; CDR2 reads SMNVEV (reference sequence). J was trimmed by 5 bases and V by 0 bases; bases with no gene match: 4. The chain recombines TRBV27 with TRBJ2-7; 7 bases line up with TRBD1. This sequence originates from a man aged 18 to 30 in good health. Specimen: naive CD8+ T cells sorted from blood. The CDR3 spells CASSLSVTGDEQYF. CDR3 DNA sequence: TGTGCCAGCAGTTTATCGGTTACAGGGGACGAGCAGTACTTC.